Below, 14 T cell receptor beta chains from the same sample are listed, as sequenced in a study of shared clonotypes between healthy human individuals (dated by TCRdb to about 2020). Receptor libraries were prepared by the immunoSEQ multiplex PCR assay. The table comes from immuneACCESS by way of TCRdb, which keeps in-frame sequences with V and J called. Part of the clones is missing from these tables; in studies checked, under half for an unresolved V gene and the rest for unknown reasons. The sample contains over a million clones, around 78% of them found a single time. The ten largest account for 0.5% to 0.65% of the sample. Sequenced input: memory CD4+ T cells from PBMCs. The cell subset or site label of this sample denotes: CD45RA-negative fraction. These receptors all come from a young man in good health. Some clones in this sample may be carry-over from other donors' samples.

The J gene is TRBJ2-1, the V gene TRBV5-4; 8 nucleotides match TRBD2. CDR3 length equals 16 residues. J lost 3 bases, V lost 4 bases, and 9 bases had no gene match. Per the germline V gene, CDR1 is SGHNT and CDR2 is YYREEE (reference sequence). The CDR3 region has the DNA TGTGCCAGCAGCGGTTGGGCTAGCGGGTTCTACAATGAGCAGTTCTTC. Protein product: CASSGWASGFYNEQFF.

This clone was detected once. The genes are TRBV5-1 and TRBJ2-7, with 8 bases lining up with TRBD1. With V trimmed by 4 bases and J by 2 bases, 2 bases remained unmatched. CDR3 size: 13 residues. The germline V gene has CDR1 SGHRS and CDR2 YFSETQ. CDR3 sequence: CASSQGAAYEQYF. In nucleotides, the CDR3 is TGCGCCAGCAGCCAGGGGGCTGCCTACGAGCAGTACTTC.

The rearrangement joins TRBV9 to TRBJ1-2, with 12 bases matching TRBD1. J lost 4 bases, V lost 4 bases, and 14 bases had no gene match. Germline assignment: CDR1 SGDLS and CDR2 YYNGEE. The length of the CDR3 is 18 residues. CDR3 region: CASSPYRDRGLWGYGYTF. Written as DNA, the CDR3 is TGTGCCAGCAGCCCCTACCGGGACAGGGGGCTTTGGGGCTATGGCTACACCTTC.

Notes on this clone: Distinct nucleotide sequences in the sample also encode this CDR3. The chain recombines TRBV20-1 with TRBJ2-3, with D uncertain. The V end lost 5 bases, the J end lost 2 bases, and 2 bases lay between the germline ends. From germline, CDR1 is DFQATT and CDR2 SNEGSKA (reference sequence). The CDR3 has 10 residues. CDR3 bases: TGCAGTGCTCACACAGATACGCAGTATTTT. The encoded protein is CSAHTDTQYF.

The V call is TRBV7-2, the J call TRBJ2-1; D unclear. The CDR3 covers 15 residues. Germline V gene data show CDR1 as SGHTA and CDR2 as FQGNSA. With 2 bases removed from V and 0 bases from J, the gap between germline ends came to 8 bases. The CDR3 here is CASSLLQNSYNEQFF. CDR3 in DNA: TGTGCCAGCAGCTTACTCCAGAACTCCTACAATGAGCAGTTCTTC.

This clone was picked up a small number of times. The rearrangement joins TRBV28 to TRBJ2-2; no reliable D call. V lost 6 bases and J 6 bases, leaving 11 bases between the germline ends. The CDR3 covers 13 residues. The germline gives CDR1 MDHEN, CDR2 SYDVKM. CDR3 DNA sequence: TGTGCCAGCAGGAGCCCGGCTCCCGGGGAGCTGTTTTTT. It codes for CASRSPAPGELFF.

The chain links TRBV5-1 to TRBJ2-7; D call uncertain. CDR1 SGHRS and CDR2 YFSETQ come from the germline V gene. The CDR3 extends over 14 amino acids. V shed 4 bases and J shed 3 bases, with 14 bases lying between them. For the CDR3, the DNA is TGCGCCAGCAGCCCACAATCCCGAGTCTACGAGCAGTACTTC. Its translation: CASSPQSRVYEQYF.

The CDR3 DNA sequence: TGCGCCAGCAGCCGGGACAGGGGTGACTATGGCTACACCTTC. Protein sequence: CASSRDRGDYGYTF. The V call is TRBV5-1, the J call TRBJ1-2; the match to TRBD1 covers 10 bases. This CDR3 has 14 amino acids. Germline CDR1 reads SGHRS; CDR2 reads YFSETQ. After removal of 4 bases from V and 3 bases from J, the junction contained 3 bases not matched to a gene.

This clone was observed once. This rearrangement joins TRBV5-1 to TRBJ2-5; 8 nucleotides agree with TRBD2. The DNA end lines up better with TRBJ2-7; the J call may be wrong. The length of the CDR3 is 14 residues. CDR1 SGHRS and CDR2 YFSETQ come from the germline V gene. The CDR3 region is CASSLTGLAYEQYF. In DNA, the CDR3 is TGCGCCAGCAGCTTGACGGGACTAGCCTACGAGCAGTACTTC.

The chain recombines TRBV9 with TRBJ2-3; 7 bases map to TRBD1. Trimming took 0 bases from V and 2 from J; bases not matched to a gene: 3. From germline, CDR1 is SGDLS and CDR2 YYNGEE. The CDR3 sequence is 15 residues long. CDR3 sequence: CASSVEGAYTDTQYF. DNA for the CDR3: TGTGCCAGCAGCGTAGAGGGGGCGTACACAGATACGCAGTATTTT.

V gene TRBV6-1 combines with J gene TRBJ2-5, with D perhaps TRBD2 (6 bases). Germline V CDR1 and CDR2: MNHNS, SASEGT. V lost 4 bases and J 3 bases, leaving 18 bases between the germline ends. CDR3 length: 16 amino acids. CDR3 protein: CASSGHYKGGEETQYF. The CDR3 nucleotides read TGTGCCAGCAGTGGCCACTACAAGGGAGGAGAAGAGACCCAGTACTTC.

The rearrangement links TRBV2 to TRBJ2-1; 14 bases fit TRBD2. This CDR3 spans 14 amino acids. The trim removed 8 bases at V and 6 bases at J, leaving 3 bases unmatched. Germline CDR1 reads SNHLY; CDR2 reads FYNNEI. The CDR3 bases are TGTGCCAGCGCCGGGACTAGCGGGAGCAATGAGCAGTTCTTC. It specifies CASAGTSGSNEQFF. The entire variable domain, with the rest obtained from reference TRBV2 and TRBJ2-1, is as follows: EPEVTQTPSHQVTQMGQEVILRCVPISNHLYFYWYRQILGQKVEFLVSFYNNEISEKSEIFDDQFSVERPDGSNFTLKIRSTKLEDSAMYFCASAGTSGSNEQFFGPGTRLTVL.

This sequence joins TRBV15 and TRBJ2-3; perhaps TRBD1 as D (6 bases). There are 13 residues in the CDR3. Per the germline V gene, CDR1 is LNHNV and CDR2 is YYDKDF (reference sequence). The V end lost 2 bases, the J end lost 6 bases, and 9 bases lay between the germline ends. CDR3 amino acids: CATSRHTGDTQYF. The CDR3 DNA follows: TGTGCCACCAGCAGACACACAGGGGATACGCAGTATTTT.

V is TRBV28 and J is TRBJ2-5, with 7 bases matching TRBD2. The CDR3 contains 16 residues. The germline V gene encodes CDR1 MDHEN and CDR2 SYDVKM. The trim removed 3 bases at V and 0 bases at J, leaving 7 bases unmatched. DNA for the CDR3: TGTGCCAGCAGTTTCCCGGCTAGCGGATACCAAGAGACCCAGTACTTC. Its protein product is CASSFPASGYQETQYF.